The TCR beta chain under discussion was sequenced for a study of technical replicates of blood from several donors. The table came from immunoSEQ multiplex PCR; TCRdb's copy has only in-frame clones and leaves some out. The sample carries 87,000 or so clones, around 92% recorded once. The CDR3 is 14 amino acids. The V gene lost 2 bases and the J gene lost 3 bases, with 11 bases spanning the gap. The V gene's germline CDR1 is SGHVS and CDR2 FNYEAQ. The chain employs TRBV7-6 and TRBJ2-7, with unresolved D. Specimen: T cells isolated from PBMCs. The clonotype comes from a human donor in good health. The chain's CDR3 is CASSLFALGYEQYF. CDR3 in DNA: TGTGCCAGCAGCTTATTTGCTCTCGGCTACGAGCAGTACTTC.